Sequencing of this T cell receptor beta chain was carried out in a study of blood T cell repertoires in COVID-19. Study-level background: Nucleic acid was either cDNA or gDNA, and it came from T cells, B-cell-depleted T cells, or PBMCs.

After removal of 8 bases from V and 10 bases from J, the junction contained 3 bases not matched to a gene. This CDR3 region has 11 residues. Germline V CDR1 and CDR2: MNHEY, SVGAGI. In the original workflow: Quantification of nucleated cells was approximated via reference gene primer amplification. Clones were read by immunoSEQ multiplex PCR, and TCRdb kept only the in-frame ones, dropping some. V and J calls plus clone size are reproduced from that table; the DNA served to infer D and trimming. The sample holds some 390,000 clones, around nine tenths seen once. The chain joins TRBV6-5 to TRBJ2-4; TRBD1 matches 9 bases. The specimen sequenced was peripheral blood. The receptor comes from a human donor in a cohort sampled during active COVID-19. CDR3 protein: CASGTGPIQYF. The CDR3 DNA is TGTGCCAGCGGGACAGGGCCTATTCAGTACTTC.